The T cell receptor (beta chain) under discussion was sequenced for a study of human T cells and chemical hapten exposure. General observations from the study: Counts of TCRs above 1 in 1000 frequency stayed unchanged with DPC sensitization.

This clonotype was counted only a few times. Its target is unknown. TCRdb recomputed calls from the RACE reads with MiXCR, one row per CDR3 protein. The data show 65,000 to 95,000 distinct CDR3 sequences, 8.5% to 10% seen once. As for time point: healthy volunteer bleed at 6 weeks. Total RNA was extracted from unfractionated whole blood. The germline V and J ends were trimmed by 2 bases and 4 bases, with 23 bases remaining between them. CDR3 length: 18 amino acids. Germline assignment: CDR1 MNHEY and CDR2 SVGEGT. This chain joins TRBV6-2 or TRBV6-3 and TRBJ1-1, with a possible D match to TRBD1 (6 bases). The material sequenced was whole blood. This clonotype originated in a female donor in good health. Some clones in this sample may be carry-over from other donors' samples. The CDR3 nucleotides are TGTGCCAGCAGTTACCCGCCTATGGTGGGGGGGGGCGGCACTGAAGCTTTCTTT. This encodes CASSYPPMVGGGGTEAFF.